These 22 T cell receptor beta chains came from one sample sequenced in a study of T cells in Graves' hyperthyroidism and ophthalmopathy (dated by TCRdb to the late 2010s). The library relied on multiplex PCR. Sequencing used an Illumina HiSeq 2000. The TCR beta CDR3 regions were amplified from the RNA transcripts. The first round of RT-PCR for the TCR CDR3 was performed with the HTBI primer set and the Qiagen OneStep RT-PCR kit. Starting from the raw public reads, TCRdb applied fastp trimming at Q25, assembled clones with MiXCR and retained in-frame beta chains. All rows with the same CDR3 protein become a single entry with the most common DNA and genes. Present in this sample are fewer than 650,000 distinct CDR3 sequences, about 15% of which were seen just once. The biggest ten clones account for around 4.1% of the sample. The material sequenced was blood. All receptors come from a woman aged 40 to 49 with Graves' ophthalmopathy.

There are many counts of this clonotype. The chain recombines TRBV6-5 with TRBJ1-1; D uncertain. Trimming took off 2 bases at V and 1 base at J, with 5 bases between the two ends. The CDR3 covers 13 residues. Germline CDR1 and CDR2: MNHEY and SVGAGI. In DNA, the CDR3 is TGTGCCAGCAGTTACAAGGAGAACACTGAAGCTTTCTTT. Translating gives CASSYKENTEAFF.

This clonotype has a count of ten or more. The rearrangement joins TRBV29-1 to TRBJ2-7, with D possibly being TRBD2 (6 bases). CDR3 length: 12 residues. Germline V lookup: CDR1 SQVTM, CDR2 ANQGSEA. Trimming removed 6 bases from V and 7 bases from J, with 16 bases in between. CDR3 coding DNA: TGCAGCGTGGAGGGGTCTGGGGTTGAGCAGTACTTC. Translation gives CSVEGSGVEQYF.

This clonotype has at least ten counts. This sequence joins TRBV6-5 and TRBJ2-7, with D tentatively TRBD1 or TRBD2 (7 bases each). V was clipped by 0 bases and J by 6 bases, with 15 bases between them. Germline V gene data show CDR1 as MNHEY and CDR2 as SVGAGI. This CDR3 is built from 15 residues. The CDR3, as DNA: TGTGCCAGCAGTTACTCGTTCGACAGGGAGGGCGAGCAGTACTTC. It encodes CASSYSFDREGEQYF.

The sample holds many counts of this clonotype. V and J are TRBV19 and TRBJ2-7; no clear D gene. This CDR3 spans 12 amino acids. Germline V gives CDR1 LNHDA, CDR2 SQIVND (reference sequence). V dropped 4 bases and J dropped 6 bases, with 10 bases sitting between them. The CDR3 DNA is TGTGCCAGTAGTACGAGTGGGCCCGAGCAGTACTTC. Translated: CASSTSGPEQYF. Variable domain in full (rest from reference TRBV19 and TRBJ2-7): DGGITQSPKYLFRKEGQNVTLSCEQNLNHDAMYWYRQDPGQGLRLIYYSQIVNDFQKGDIAEGYSVSREKKESFPLTVTSAQKNPTAFYLCASSTSGPEQYFGPGTRLTVT.

This clonotype was observed many times. The rearrangement joins TRBV11-2 to TRBJ2-7; 10 nucleotides align to TRBD2. The germline V gene has CDR1 SGHAT and CDR2 FQNNGV. Trimming at V came to 5 bases and at J to 0 bases, leaving 7 bases not matched to a gene. This CDR3 contains 16 residues. This CDR3 reads CASSQYSGRSSYEQYF. CDR3 in DNA: TGTGCCAGCAGCCAATATAGCGGGAGGAGCTCCTACGAGCAGTACTTC. The variable domain in full, completed from reference TRBV11-2 and TRBJ2-7, reads EAGVAQSPRYKIIEKRQSVAFWCNPISGHATLYWYQQILGQGPKLLIQFQNNGVVDDSQLPKDRFSAERLKGVDSTLKIQPAKLEDSAVYLCASSQYSGRSSYEQYFGPGTRLTVT.

This clonotype has at least ten counts. The rearrangement links TRBV20-1 to TRBJ2-7; a weak D match, TRBD2 (5 bases). V lost 1 base to trimming and J lost 2 bases, with 12 bases between them. CDR1 DFQATT and CDR2 SNEGSKA come from the germline V gene (reference sequence). The CDR3 is made up of 14 amino acids. In DNA form, the CDR3 reads TGCAGTGCTAGAGGCTTGGGGAGCCCCTACGAGCAGTACTTC. It is translated as CSARGLGSPYEQYF.

This clonotype showed up many times. V gene TRBV28 combines with J gene TRBJ2-5; the D is unclear. Germline V lookup: CDR1 MDHEN, CDR2 SYDVKM. V shed 2 bases and J shed 5 bases, with 12 bases lying between them. There are 14 residues in the CDR3. In DNA, the CDR3 is TGTGCCAGCAGTTTACGCCTAGAGGCGGAGACCCAGTACTTC. Protein product: CASSLRLEAETQYF. The full variable domain, in which reference TRBV28 and TRBJ2-5 provide the parts outside the CDR3, is DVKVTQSSRYLVKRTGEKVFLECVQDMDHENMFWYRQDPGLGLRLIYFSYDVKMKEKGDIPEGYSVSREKKERFSLILESASTNQTSMYLCASSLRLEAETQYFGPGTRLLVL.

J is TRBJ2-7 and V is TRBV5-1, with no clear D. The CDR3 spans 16 residues. Per the germline V gene, CDR1 is SGHRS and CDR2 is YFSETQ. The V end was cut by 0 bases, the J end by 0 bases, with 13 bases between. Here the CDR3 reads CASSLAFDPYSYEQYF. CDR3 nucleotides: TGCGCCAGCAGCTTGGCCTTCGACCCGTACTCCTACGAGCAGTACTTC.

This clonotype showed up many times. V is TRBV6-1 and J is TRBJ1-2; 8 bases line up with TRBD1. This CDR3 region has 15 residues. V shed 5 bases and J 2 bases; nucleotides not matched to a gene: 7. Germline values: CDR1 MNHNS, CDR2 SASEGT. CDR3 DNA sequence: TGTGCCAGCAGTACAGAACAGGGGGGGAACTATGGCTACACCTTC. Protein sequence: CASSTEQGGNYGYTF.

The V gene is TRBV20-1, the J gene TRBJ1-5; 9 bases map to TRBD1. The J segment lost 5 bases and the V segment lost 6 bases, leaving 5 bases of the junction unmatched. The CDR3 length is 13 residues. CDR1 is DFQATT, CDR2 SNEGSKA, per germline (reference sequence). DNA of the CDR3: TGCAGTGCCCTGGACAGGGGCGATCAGCCCCAGCATTTT. This translates into CSALDRGDQPQHF.

This clonotype was observed at least ten times. The chain couples TRBV6-5 to TRBJ2-7, with TRBD1 identical over 8 bases. The germline V gene has CDR1 MNHEY and CDR2 SVGAGI. The ends lost 4 bases at V and 3 bases at J; junction bases unmatched: 5. This CDR3 contains 14 residues. In DNA form, the CDR3 reads TGTGCCAGCAGTTTAGAAGACAGGGGCTACGAGCAGTACTTC. This codes for CASSLEDRGYEQYF.

Many counts were recorded for this clonotype. The V call is TRBV15, the J call TRBJ1-5, with D possibly being TRBD1 (6 bases). The germline gives CDR1 LNHNV, CDR2 YYDKDF (reference sequence). The CDR3 sequence is 17 residues long. Deletions cut 0 bases from V and 0 bases from J, with 12 bases between. The CDR3 nucleotides are TGTGCCACCAGCAGAGAATTGACAGGCTATAGCAATCAGCCCCAGCATTTT. Translated: CATSRELTGYSNQPQHF.

This clonotype was observed many times. This chain uses TRBV15 with TRBJ1-6; D gene unclear. Germline loops: CDR1 LNHNV, CDR2 YYDKDF (reference sequence). The length of the CDR3 is 13 residues. Trimming cost V 5 bases and J 8 bases, with 10 bases left between them. Here the CDR3 reads CATSGRRDSPLHF. Here the CDR3 DNA reads TGTGCCACCAGCGGGAGGAGGGATTCACCCCTCCACTTT.

This clonotype was counted at least ten times. This chain joins TRBV6-5 and TRBJ2-7; TRBD2 matches 8 bases. CDR1 and CDR2 (germline): MNHEY, SVGAGI. The CDR3 contains 13 residues. The ends lost 8 bases at V and 1 base at J; junction bases unmatched: 4. The chain's CDR3 is CASLLAASYEQYF. DNA of the CDR3: TGTGCCAGCCTACTAGCGGCTTCCTACGAGCAGTACTTC.

This clonotype appeared many times. This chain joins TRBV5-6 and TRBJ2-7, with 8 bases identical to TRBD2. V lost 5 bases and J lost 4; bases outside the gene matches: 8. Germline V lookup: CDR1 SGHDT, CDR2 YYEEEE. CDR3 length equals 14 residues. The CDR3 region has the DNA TGTGCCAGCAGATTCAGCGGGAGCGCTTACGAGCAGTACTTC. Translating gives CASRFSGSAYEQYF.

This clonotype was counted ten times or more. The rearrangement joins TRBV27 to TRBJ1-1; D remains unclear. Germline values: CDR1 MNHEY, CDR2 SMNVEV (reference sequence). The CDR3 length is 16 residues. Trimming took off 5 bases at V and 0 bases at J, with 16 bases between the two ends. CDR3 in DNA: TGTGCCAGCAGTCCGCGGACCGGGTGGGTGAACACTGAAGCTTTCTTT. It encodes CASSPRTGWVNTEAFF.

This clonotype was seen repeatedly, ten times or more. The chain joins TRBV5-1 to TRBJ2-5; no clear D gene. Germline CDR1 reads SGHRS; CDR2 reads YFSETQ. The CDR3 contains 11 residues. The V end lost 7 bases, the J end lost 2 bases, and 6 bases lay between the germline ends. CDR3 DNA: TGCGCCAGCGTTGAACAAGAGACCCAGTACTTC. Residues: CASVEQETQYF.

This clonotype has ten or more counts. This chain connects TRBV20-1 to TRBJ1-5; 7 bases map to TRBD1. The ends lost 1 base at V and 3 bases at J; junction bases unmatched: 6. The germline gives CDR1 DFQATT, CDR2 SNEGSKA (reference sequence). The CDR3 runs 15 residues. The CDR3: CSARGPTGVNQPQHF. The CDR3 nucleotides are TGCAGTGCTAGAGGCCCTACAGGGGTCAATCAGCCCCAGCATTTT.

The rearrangement links TRBV30 to TRBJ1-2; a weak D match, TRBD1 (5 bases). Per the germline V gene, CDR1 is GTSNPN and CDR2 is SVGIG (reference sequence). The CDR3 extends over 11 amino acids. V was shortened by 5 bases and J by 8 bases, with 12 bases between the two germline ends. The CDR3 DNA follows: TGTGCCTGGCGAAGGGGCGGGGGCTACACCTTC. Amino acid sequence: CAWRRGGGYTF.

Ten or more counts support this clonotype. This chain joins TRBV6-2 or TRBV6-3 and TRBJ1-1; 9 nucleotides line up with TRBD1. V shed 4 bases, J shed 5 bases, and the junction held 5 bases outside the gene matches. The CDR3 runs to 14 residues. Germline V gene sequence: CDR1 MNHEY, CDR2 SVGEGT. The chain's CDR3 is CASSFDGQGTEAFF. The CDR3 nucleotides read TGTGCCAGCAGTTTTGATGGACAGGGGACTGAAGCTTTCTTT.

This clonotype has at least ten counts. The gene calls are TRBV10-3 and TRBJ2-7; D could derive from TRBD1 or TRBD2 (5 bases each). This CDR3 is built from 14 residues. V lost 10 bases and J lost 0, with 16 bases in between. The V gene's germline CDR1 is ENHRY and CDR2 SYGVKD. In DNA form, the CDR3 reads TGTGCCACAAACCGGGACGGTAGCTCCTACGAGCAGTACTTC. This encodes CATNRDGSSYEQYF.

The V and J genes are TRBV30 and TRBJ1-1; TRBD1 aligns across 8 bases. The germline V gene has CDR1 GTSNPN and CDR2 SVGIG (reference sequence). Germline trimming cut 0 bases from V and 6 bases from J; bases unmatched to any gene: 6. The CDR3 length is 14 residues. The CDR3: CAWSVGQGIAEAFF. CDR3 DNA: TGTGCCTGGAGTGTAGGACAGGGTATTGCTGAAGCTTTCTTT.